Presented here are 21 T cell receptor beta chains from one specimen sequenced in a study of CD8 T cell repertoires and HIV-1 epitope variants. For these TCRs, the target antigens are not known. Repertoires were generated with immunoSEQ multiplex PCR, while TCRdb's copy carries only in-frame clones and drops some. The sample includes about 5,600 clones, about three fifths of them seen just once. Input material: cultured CD8+ T cells derived from PBMCs. The receptors shown here come from a male donor with HIV.

This clone was counted only a few times. The gene calls are TRBV28 and TRBJ1-5; no firm D call. V lost 7 bases, J lost 0 bases, and 7 bases lay in between. The CDR3 contains 13 residues. CDR1 and CDR2 from the germline V gene are MDHEN and SYDVKM. CDR3 coding DNA: TGTGCCAGCATGGCAGATAGCAATCAGCCCCAGCATTTT. This translates into CASMADSNQPQHF.

This clone was recorded a few times. The chain couples TRBV5-6 to TRBJ1-1; D is unresolved. The CDR3 extends over 13 amino acids. Germline assignment: CDR1 SGHDT and CDR2 YYEEEE. V shed 0 bases and J shed 7 bases, with 10 bases lying between them. The CDR3 nucleotides read TGTGCCAGCAGCTTGGGACCGGAGGATGAAGCTTTCTTT. Residues: CASSLGPEDEAFF.

This chain uses TRBV5-1 with TRBJ2-1; no clear D. Trimming left V 0 bases short and J 6 bases short, with 10 bases between. Germline V lookup: CDR1 SGHRS, CDR2 YFSETQ. This CDR3 comprises 14 residues. CDR3 residues: CASSLESQVNEQFF. The CDR3 DNA sequence: TGCGCCAGCAGCTTGGAGAGTCAAGTCAATGAGCAGTTCTTC.

The genes are TRBV11-1 and TRBJ2-7; the D gene could be TRBD1 or TRBD2 (5 bases each). Germline V gene lookup returns CDR1 SGHAT and CDR2 FQDESV (reference sequence). V was clipped by 5 bases and J by 9 bases, with 26 bases between them. This CDR3 contains 16 residues. The DNA of the CDR3 is TGTGCCAGCAGCCGAAACGCCGGGACGGCTAATCTATGGCAGTACTTC. Translating it yields CASSRNAGTANLWQYF.

This clone was seen a few times. The J gene is TRBJ2-1, the V gene TRBV6-1; the D is unclear. There are 15 residues in the CDR3. V lost 6 bases, J lost 3 bases, and 15 bases lay in between. The germline CDR1 and CDR2 sequences are MNHNS and SASEGT. This chain's CDR3 is CASSESPPVYNEQFF. The CDR3 nucleotides read TGTGCCAGCAGCGAATCCCCCCCAGTCTACAATGAGCAGTTCTTC.

J is TRBJ1-1 and V is TRBV30; D is perhaps TRBD1 (5 bases). CDR3 length: 12 residues. Germline V gene lookup returns CDR1 GTSNPN and CDR2 SVGIG (reference sequence). V gave up 1 base and J gave up 5 bases, with 8 bases separating them. The CDR3 sequence is CAWSGGGTEAFF. The CDR3 DNA reads as TGTGCCTGGAGTGGTGGGGGGACTGAAGCTTTCTTT.

The rearrangement joins TRBV9 to TRBJ1-2; a possible D gene is TRBD1 (6 bases). This CDR3 is 18 amino acids long. Germline CDR1 reads SGDLS; CDR2 reads YYNGEE. With 1 base removed from V and 1 base from J, the gap between germline ends came to 20 bases. The CDR3 DNA sequence: TGTGCCAGCAGCGTACAAGGGGGGGCGCCGGCTATTAACTATGGCTACACCTTC. Translating gives CASSVQGGAPAINYGYTF.

The J gene is TRBJ2-1, the V gene TRBV10-2; D not resolved. Per germline, CDR1 WSHSY and CDR2 SAAADI. The CDR3 consists of 13 residues. V gave up 8 bases and J gave up 6 bases, with 14 bases separating them. The CDR3 loop is CASGSPTTNEQFF. CDR3 DNA: TGCGCCAGCGGAAGCCCCACGACCAATGAGCAGTTCTTC.

The V and J genes are TRBV2 and TRBJ2-1; 7 bases match TRBD2. V dropped 4 bases and J dropped 5; count of bases not matched to a gene: 11. This CDR3 comprises 16 residues. Germline V lookup: CDR1 SNHLY, CDR2 FYNNEI. CDR3 DNA: TGTGCCAGCAGTGTTGGCGGGGGAGGACTAAACAATGAGCAGTTCTTC. Residues: CASSVGGGGLNNEQFF.

V and J are TRBV4-1 and TRBJ2-7, with 10 nucleotides matching TRBD2. The CDR3 is 14 amino acids. Per germline, CDR1 MGHRA and CDR2 YSYEKL. V lost 2 bases to trimming and J lost 5 bases; unmatched junction nucleotides: 3. The CDR3 DNA reads TGCGCCAGCAGCCAACTAGCGGGAGACCACGAGCAGTACTTC. It encodes CASSQLAGDHEQYF.

The chain is built from TRBV12-5 and TRBJ1-4; D call uncertain. CDR1 is LGHNT and CDR2 is FRNRAP in the germline V gene. This CDR3 comprises 15 residues. V was pared by 0 bases and J by 8 bases, with 13 bases between. The CDR3 nucleotides read TGTGCTAGTGGTTTGGTAAAATGGTCGGGAGAAAAACTGTTTTTT. Its translation is CASGLVKWSGEKLFF.

The genes are TRBV19 and TRBJ1-4, with 7 bases fitting TRBD1. This CDR3 comprises 17 residues. Per germline, CDR1 LNHDA and CDR2 SQIVND (reference sequence). Unmatched junction bases numbered 16, after V lost 4 bases and J lost 8 bases. DNA for the CDR3: TGTGCCAGTAGTACACAAACGGACAGGACGATGCGGGAAAAACTGTTTTTT. It codes for CASSTQTDRTMREKLFF.

The chain carries TRBV5-6 and TRBJ2-7, with D hard to call. Trimming removed 2 bases from V and 5 bases from J, with 14 bases in between. The CDR3 length is 14 residues. Germline V gene data show CDR1 as SGHDT and CDR2 as YYEEEE. The CDR3, as DNA: TGTGCCAGCAGCTTTCCTGGAGATCGAGACGAGCAGTACTTC. It specifies CASSFPGDRDEQYF.

Only a few counts were recorded for this clone. The CDR3 loop reads CASSVGQEFNEQFF. In DNA form, the CDR3 reads TGTGCCAGCAGCGTAGGACAGGAGTTCAATGAGCAGTTCTTC. The genes are TRBV9 and TRBJ2-1; tentatively, D is TRBD1 (6 bases). Trimming removed 0 bases at V and 6 bases at J, with 10 bases between. The germline CDR1 and CDR2 sequences are SGDLS and YYNGEE. The CDR3 spans 14 residues.

This clone was counted once. This sequence joins TRBV27 and TRBJ1-6; maybe TRBD1 (5 bases). This CDR3 contains 14 residues. Germline V lookup: CDR1 MNHEY, CDR2 SMNVEV (reference sequence). V lost 2 bases and J lost 7, with 9 bases in between. CDR3 DNA: TGTGCCAGCAGTTTACAGGGACCCAATTCACCCCTCCACTTT. This codes for CASSLQGPNSPLHF.

The rearrangement links TRBV27 to TRBJ2-3; TRBD2 agrees at 8 bases. Germline CDR1 and CDR2: MNHEY and SMNVEV (reference sequence). The CDR3 extends over 16 amino acids. V trimming: 2 bases; J trimming: 9 bases; junction bases outside the gene matches: 13. CDR3 loop: CASSLIDGGVGETQYF. The CDR3 nucleotides read TGTGCCAGCAGTTTAATAGACGGGGGGGTGGGCGAGACGCAGTATTTT.

This clone appeared a few times. This rearrangement joins TRBV28 to TRBJ2-7; no reliable D call. The CDR3 runs to 12 residues. The germline V gene encodes CDR1 MDHEN and CDR2 SYDVKM. Trimming removed 4 bases from V and 0 bases from J, with 4 bases in between. The CDR3 spells CASSSDSYEQYF. As DNA, the CDR3 is TGTGCCAGCAGTTCAGACTCCTACGAGCAGTACTTC.

This chain uses TRBV13 with TRBJ1-4; D is perhaps TRBD1 (5 bases). The CDR3 consists of 14 residues. Per germline, CDR1 PRHDT and CDR2 FYEKMQ (reference sequence). V was trimmed by 4 bases and J by 8 bases, leaving 14 bases between them. In DNA form, the CDR3 reads TGTGCCAGCAGCTACGGGGTAGGGGACGAAAAACTGTTTTTT. Residues: CASSYGVGDEKLFF. Filled out from reference TRBV13 and TRBJ1-4, the complete variable domain reads AAGVIQSPRHLIKEKRETATLKCYPIPRHDTVYWYQQGPGQDPQFLISFYEKMQSDKGSIPDRFSAQQFSDYHSELNMSSLELGDSALYFCASSYGVGDEKLFFGSGTQLSVL.

CDR3 amino acids: CASSVPPGQGSKNIQYF. In DNA form, the CDR3 reads TGCGCCAGCAGTGTCCCGCCGGGACAGGGAAGCAAAAACATTCAGTACTTC. This chain joins TRBV10-2 and TRBJ2-4; 9 nucleotides match TRBD1. The germline gives CDR1 WSHSY, CDR2 SAAADI. Trimming at V came to 4 bases and at J to 3 bases, leaving 10 bases not matched to a gene. The length of the CDR3 is 17 residues.

The chain couples TRBV10-3 to TRBJ2-1, with 8 bases lining up with TRBD2. V lost 6 bases and J lost 1; bases outside the gene matches: 8. Germline V CDR1 and CDR2: ENHRY, SYGVKD. The CDR3 is made up of 16 amino acids. CDR3 protein: CAISNPRGGSYNEQFF. In DNA, the CDR3 is TGTGCCATCAGCAACCCCCGCGGGGGGTCCTACAATGAGCAGTTCTTC.

The gene calls are TRBV19 and TRBJ1-1; weak D call: TRBD1 (5 bases). Trimming took 7 bases from V and 4 from J, leaving 19 bases between them. The CDR3 is 15 residues long. Per the germline V gene, CDR1 is LNHDA and CDR2 is SQIVND (reference sequence). The CDR3 coding sequence is TGTGCCAGTACCCCTTCGGGGGTGGGGGGCACTGAAGCTTTCTTT. This codes for CASTPSGVGGTEAFF.